This T cell receptor (beta chain) was captured by sequencing in a study of technical replicates of blood from a few donors. The V gene end was trimmed by 3 bases and the J gene end by 1 base; junction bases not matched to a gene: 7. This CDR3 is built from 16 residues. The germline V gene has CDR1 LGHNA and CDR2 YNFKEQ. Sequencing used immunoSEQ multiplex PCR; TCRdb keeps in-frame clones, though not all of them. The repertoire has tens of thousands of clones, roughly 92% of them found once; the top ten carry 3% to 5%. This TCR derives from a human donor in good health. Some clones in this sample may be carry-over from other donors' samples. Input material: PBMCs. The rearrangement uses TRBV4-2 and TRBJ2-7; 9 nucleotides align to TRBD1. The CDR3 is CASSHDFGTGSYEQYF. CDR3 in DNA: TGTGCCAGCAGCCACGATTTCGGGACAGGGTCCTACGAGCAGTACTTC.